This T cell receptor (beta chain) was identified during a study of cytomegalovirus exposure and HLA in healthy donors (dated by TCRdb to about 2017). General notes on the study: The 650 to 800 repertoires of the first cohort and the approximately 130 validation repertoires were produced on the same platform, according to a later analysis. The study aimed to test whether signatures of past pathogen exposure could be identified by cataloging public T cell receptors. In addition to the first cohort of roughly 670 subjects, a separate validation cohort of approximately 120 different subjects was used. To predict cytomegalovirus infection status, the study combined high-throughput TCR immunosequencing, statistical association of individual TCRs with disease status, and machine learning. Broader findings and caveats from the paper: A later analysis lacked HLA typing for the validation cohort, so it scored co-occurrence in that cohort across all 120 or so repertoires. In both the original and validation cohorts, the classifier was reported to diagnose cytomegalovirus status with high specificity and sensitivity. In a later analysis, TCRs clustered in the first cohort were found to also tend to co-occur in the roughly 110 validation repertoires, with 94% of cluster scores above 0. The study listed 164 TCR beta chains as associated with cytomegalovirus. In vitro tests confirmed that a few of the cytomegalovirus-associated TCR beta chains recognize cytomegalovirus antigens. Across donors, most TCR sequences were observed very rarely, whereas some public TCRs were present in many individuals. It was suggested by the authors that the approach could potentially be generalized to other disease states and immunological phenotypes.

Concerning this clone: The antigen it binds to is not known. Per-base qualities were not stored, and no clone one base away is much larger.

To prepare the library, the immunoSEQ multiplex PCR assay was applied. The authors' analysis ran thus. To diagnose cytomegalovirus status from the catalog of TCR beta chain sequences, a statistical classification framework was built. TCRdb re-hosts the immuneACCESS table, in-frame sequences only. Its copies lack some clones; in the studies checked, an unresolved V gene accounts for under half of them, and the cause for the rest is not known. V and J calls and clone size are copied from that table; D and trimming were computed from the DNA. This sample has 200,000 to 250,000 clones in its table, and 87% of those were observed once. More than 1.5% of the sample belongs to the ten largest clones. The donors belonged to the validation cohort of about 120 subjects, which was separate from the roughly 700-subject first cohort. Germline trimming amounts to 1 base on V and 1 base on J, with 2 as the count of junction bases outside the gene matches. Counted from cysteine to phenylalanine, this CDR3 has 15 amino acids. The CDR3 DNA has 45 bases and is translated from base 1.

This TCR was recovered from a woman between 18 and 29 years old in good health and CMV-seropositive. The chain is assembled from TRBV5-3 and TRBJ1-5, and 7 bases in between align with TRBD1. TRBV5-3 belongs to the ORF category, with a function that is uncertain. Specimen: PBMCs. The nucleotides read TGTGCCAGAAGCTTGAACAGGGGAAGCAATCAGCCCCAGCATTTT. This sequence encodes CARSLNRGSNQPQHF.